Shown below are 19 T cell receptor beta chains from a single sample sequenced in a study of beta chain features in type 1 diabetes (dated by TCRdb to 2016 to 2019). Study-wide findings and limitations: A moderate but significant shortening of TCRB CDR3 length was observed in type 1 diabetes patients in all four CD4+ subsets.

The library was prepared using the immunoSEQ multiplex PCR assay. The High Capacity cDNA Reverse Transcription Kit was used to reverse transcribe all of the isolated RNA, meaning that expressed TCRB transcripts were what got sequenced. TCRdb obtained this table from immuneACCESS and retained in-frame rearrangements with V and J assigned. These tables miss some clones; where compared with another copy, unresolved V genes account for less than half of the shortfall, and the remainder is unexplained. This sample comprises over 650,000 clones, about 14% of them detected only once. Around 0.04% of the sample rests with the top ten. These receptors lack a known antigen. Input material: naive CD4+ T cells from blood. The cell subset or site label corresponds to: true naive CD4+ T cells. Source of these receptors: a man aged 18 to 35 with type 1 diabetes.

This clone turned up a few times. The V call is TRBV7-2, the J call TRBJ1-5, with 7 bases fitting TRBD1. CDR3 size: 15 residues. Trimming removed 2 bases from V and 4 bases from J; junction bases left unmatched: 5. Germline CDR1 is SGHTA and CDR2 is FQGNSA. The CDR3 loop is CASSLWDSSNQPQHF. Here the CDR3 DNA reads TGTGCCAGCAGCTTATGGGACAGTTCTAATCAGCCCCAGCATTTT.

This clone was detected a few times. The rearrangement joins TRBV2 to TRBJ2-5; 8 bases map to TRBD2. V lost 3 bases and J lost 2; bases outside the gene matches: 5. Germline V CDR1 and CDR2: SNHLY, FYNNEI. This CDR3 has 15 amino acids. This CDR3 reads CASSERGAGQETQYF. The CDR3 bases are TGTGCCAGCAGTGAGCGGGGGGCAGGGCAAGAGACCCAGTACTTC.

This clone appeared once. J is TRBJ1-1 and V is TRBV19; 7 bases match TRBD1. This CDR3 spans 14 amino acids. Germline V CDR1 and CDR2: LNHDA, SQIVND (reference sequence). Trimming took 7 bases from V and 1 from J; bases not matched to a gene: 6. The CDR3 DNA sequence: TGTGCCAGTACTTCGACAGGGAGGAACACTGAAGCTTTCTTT. It codes for CASTSTGRNTEAFF.

V usage is TRBV2 and J usage is TRBJ2-7, with 7 bases matching TRBD1. The CDR3 covers 13 residues. Germline CDR1 reads SNHLY; CDR2 reads FYNNEI. With V trimmed by 8 bases and J by 2 bases, 6 bases remained unmatched. The CDR3 is CASRRDSAYEQYF. CDR3 nucleotide sequence: TGTGCCAGCCGCCGGGACAGCGCCTACGAGCAGTACTTC.

V gene TRBV14 combines with J gene TRBJ2-2; 7 bases are shared with TRBD1. Germline assignment: CDR1 SGHDN and CDR2 FVKESK. Trimming removed 6 bases from V and 0 bases from J; junction bases left unmatched: 7. CDR3 length: 16 residues. The CDR3 DNA sequence: TGTGCCAGCAGAGCTTCCGGGACAGCGAACACCGGGGAGCTGTTTTTT. This translates into CASRASGTANTGELFF.

The chain recombines TRBV29-1 with TRBJ2-5; TRBD2 matches at 9 bases. The CDR3 runs to 13 residues. The V gene's germline CDR1 is SQVTM and CDR2 ANQGSEA. V trimming: 7 bases; J trimming: 11 bases; junction bases outside the gene matches: 14. CDR3 protein: CSARSRTSERQYF. CDR3 nucleotides: TGCAGCGCCCGAAGTCGGACTAGCGAGCGTCAGTACTTC.

In this sample, this clone turned up a few times. This sequence joins TRBV5-6 and TRBJ2-7; D unclear. Germline loops: CDR1 SGHDT, CDR2 YYEEEE. V shed 2 bases and J shed 3 bases, with 3 bases lying between them. CDR3 length: 11 amino acids. The CDR3 protein is CASSLFYEQYF. DNA of the CDR3: TGTGCCAGCAGCTTATTCTACGAGCAGTACTTC.

There are a few counts of this clone. CDR3 protein: CASNVQGAGYTF. The DNA of the CDR3 is TGTGCCAGCAATGTACAGGGGGCTGGCTACACCTTC. The chain combines TRBV6-7 with TRBJ1-2; the match to TRBD1 covers 9 bases. TRBV6-7 is given ORF status, its function remaining uncertain. Losses at the gene ends were 7 bases for V and 7 bases for J; bases not matched to a gene: 4. The CDR3 spans 12 residues.

The genes are TRBV29-1 and TRBJ2-3; weak D call: TRBD1 (6 bases). The CDR3 consists of 16 residues. V was cut by 6 bases and J by 0 bases, with 19 bases left in between. The germline gives CDR1 SQVTM, CDR2 ANQGSEA. DNA for the CDR3: TGCAGCGTGGGGTTTACAGGGTCCTCTAGCACAGATACGCAGTATTTT. The encoded protein is CSVGFTGSSSTDTQYF.

J is TRBJ2-3 and V is TRBV28, with D possibly called TRBD1 or TRBD2 (7 bases each). V lost 7 bases to trimming and J lost 5 bases, with 16 bases between them. The CDR3 contains 14 residues. Germline-derived CDR1 and CDR2 are MDHEN and SYDVKM. Here the CDR3 reads CASNPAGGVDTQYF. In DNA, the CDR3 is TGTGCCAGCAATCCGGCAGGGGGGGTAGATACGCAGTATTTT.

This clone was picked up a small number of times. The chain combines TRBV6-6 with TRBJ1-4; 8 nucleotides agree with TRBD1. CDR1 is MNHNY, CDR2 SVGAGI, per germline (reference sequence). J was trimmed by 8 bases and V by 6 bases; bases with no gene match: 8. This CDR3 is built from 14 residues. The CDR3 nucleotides are TGTGCCAGCAGCGAAACAGGGGGGAACGAAAAACTGTTTTTT. Protein product: CASSETGGNEKLFF.

J is TRBJ2-3 and V is TRBV10-2; no firm D call. Germline-derived CDR1 and CDR2 are WSHSY and SAAADI. The CDR3 consists of 14 residues. The V gene lost 6 bases and the J gene lost 2 bases, with 12 bases spanning the gap. The CDR3 is CASSRSIDTDTQYF. The CDR3 DNA is TGCGCCAGCAGCCGAAGTATAGACACAGATACGCAGTATTTT.

The chain has TRBV6-5 and TRBJ1-4; weak D call: TRBD1 (6 bases). Trimming took 6 bases from V and 7 from J, leaving 18 bases between them. Germline V lookup: CDR1 MNHEY, CDR2 SVGAGI. This CDR3 is 15 amino acids long. The CDR3 DNA reads TGTGCCAGCAGCCTCGTTGGACAGCGAGCTGAAAAACTGTTTTTT. Protein sequence: CASSLVGQRAEKLFF.

The chain uses TRBV19 and TRBJ2-7; D is uncertain. CDR1 is LNHDA and CDR2 is SQIVND in the germline V gene (reference sequence). V gave up 1 base and J gave up 5 bases, with 15 bases separating them. The CDR3 totals 15 residues. Here the CDR3 reads CASSIAGNKLDEQYF. The CDR3 DNA follows: TGTGCCAGTAGTATAGCTGGGAATAAACTCGACGAGCAGTACTTC.

The chain joins TRBV5-4 to TRBJ2-1, with TRBD2 as a possible D gene (6 bases). The CDR3 is 17 amino acids. V was cut by 4 bases and J by 5 bases, with 22 bases left in between. CDR1 and CDR2 (germline): SGHNT, YYREEE (reference sequence). CDR3 in amino acids: CASSRLADGRWDNEQFF. As DNA, the CDR3 is TGTGCCAGCAGCCGCCTGGCGGACGGGAGATGGGACAATGAGCAGTTCTTC.

In this sample, this clone turned up a few times. This chain links TRBV28 with TRBJ2-5, with 8 positions matching TRBD1. The CDR3 runs 16 residues. V gave up 7 bases and J gave up 5 bases; unmatched junction bases: 15. Per the germline V gene, CDR1 is MDHEN and CDR2 is SYDVKM. CDR3 protein: CASTPWRSGGGETQYF. The CDR3 coding sequence is TGTGCCAGCACCCCATGGAGGTCAGGGGGCGGGGAGACCCAGTACTTC. Filled out from reference TRBV28 and TRBJ2-5, the complete variable domain reads DVKVTQSSRYLVKRTGEKVFLECVQDMDHENMFWYRQDPGLGLRLIYFSYDVKMKEKGDIPEGYSVSREKKERFSLILESASTNQTSMYLCASTPWRSGGGETQYFGPGTRLLVL.

This clone was observed a handful of times. Other DNA sequences from this sample encode an identical CDR3 as well. J is TRBJ1-1 and V is TRBV11-2, with D perhaps matching TRBD1 (6 bases). This CDR3 region has 13 residues. The germline V and J ends were trimmed by 4 bases and 1 base, with 7 bases remaining between them. Germline lookup yields CDR1 SGHAT and CDR2 FQNNGV. Written as DNA, the CDR3 is TGTGCCAGCAGCTCGGACAGGAACACTGAAGCTTTCTTT. This codes for CASSSDRNTEAFF. The complete variable domain, with remaining parts taken from reference TRBV11-2 and TRBJ1-1, reads EAGVAQSPRYKIIEKRQSVAFWCNPISGHATLYWYQQILGQGPKLLIQFQNNGVVDDSQLPKDRFSAERLKGVDSTLKIQPAKLEDSAVYLCASSSDRNTEAFFGQGTRLTVV.

The sample holds a few counts of this clone. This sequence joins TRBV30 and TRBJ2-1, with no clear D. The CDR3 has 15 amino acids. V shed 4 bases and J shed 4 bases, with 17 bases lying between them. Germline lookup yields CDR1 GTSNPN and CDR2 SVGIG (reference sequence). CDR3 in amino acids: CAWTHGFSTYNEQFF. In DNA form, the CDR3 reads TGTGCCTGGACCCATGGGTTTTCGACTTACAATGAGCAGTTCTTC. Based on the CDR3 plus reference TRBV30 and TRBJ2-1, the full variable domain is SQTIHQWPATLVQPVGSPLSLECTVEGTSNPNLYWYRQAAGRGLQLLFYSVGIGQISSEVPQNLSASRPQDRQFILSSKKLLLSDSGFYLCAWTHGFSTYNEQFFGPGTRLTVL.

This clone has just a few counts. The rearrangement links TRBV25-1 to TRBJ1-2; a weak D match, TRBD1 (6 bases). The V end was cut by 3 bases, the J end by 4 bases, with 15 bases between. This CDR3 spans 15 amino acids. Germline V gene sequence: CDR1 MGHDK, CDR2 SYGVNS. The CDR3 DNA follows: TGTGCCAGCAGTGACCCCTGGGACACTCGCTATGGCTACACCTTC. Translation gives CASSDPWDTRYGYTF.